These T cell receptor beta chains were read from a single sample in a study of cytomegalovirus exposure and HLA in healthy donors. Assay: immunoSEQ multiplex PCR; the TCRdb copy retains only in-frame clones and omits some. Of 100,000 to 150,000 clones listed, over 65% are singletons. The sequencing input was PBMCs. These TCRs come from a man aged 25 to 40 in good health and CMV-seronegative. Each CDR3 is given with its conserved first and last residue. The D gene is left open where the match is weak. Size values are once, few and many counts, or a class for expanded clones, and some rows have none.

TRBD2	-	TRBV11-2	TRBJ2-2	CASIKTSGRTNTGELFF	TGTGCCAGCATTAAAACTAGCGGGAGGACGAACACCGGGGAGCTGTTTTTT
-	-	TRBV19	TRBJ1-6	CASSRGFNSPLHF	TGTGCCAGTAGTCGGGGATTTAATTCACCCCTCCACTTT
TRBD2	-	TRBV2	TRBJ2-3	CASKRVGGSGVHSSGTDTQYF	TGTGCCAGCAAAAGGGTGGGGGGTAGCGGGGTCCATTCTAGCGGCACAGATACGCAGTATTTT
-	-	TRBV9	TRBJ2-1	CASSARTDYNEQFF	TGTGCCAGCAGCGCCCGGACAGATTACAATGAGCAGTTCTTC
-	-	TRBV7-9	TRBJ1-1	CASSQEGGGTEAFF	TGTGCCAGCAGCCAAGAGGGGGGGGGAACTGAAGCTTTCTTT
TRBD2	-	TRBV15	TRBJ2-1	CATSRDLGLAGVGEQFF	TGTGCCACCAGCAGAGATCTAGGACTAGCGGGAGTAGGTGAGCAGTTCTTC
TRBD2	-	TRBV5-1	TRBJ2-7	CASSSGLAVRPYEQYF	TGCGCCAGCAGCTCCGGACTAGCGGTTCGGCCCTACGAGCAGTACTTC
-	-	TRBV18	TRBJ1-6	CASSPVDSANSPLHF	TGTGCCAGCTCACCGGTAGACTCCGCTAATTCACCCCTCCACTTT
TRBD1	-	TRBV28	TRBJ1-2	CASSLRGQIHGYTF	TGTGCCAGCAGTTTACGGGGACAGATTCATGGCTACACCTTC
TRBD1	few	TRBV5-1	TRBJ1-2	CASSLGGGTATKDGYTF	TGCGCCAGCAGCTTGGGCGGTGGGACAGCCACCAAGGATGGCTACACCTTC
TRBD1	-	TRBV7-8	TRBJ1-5	CASSRTGVDNQPQHF	TGTGCCAGCAGCCGGACAGGGGTTGACAATCAGCCCCAGCATTTT